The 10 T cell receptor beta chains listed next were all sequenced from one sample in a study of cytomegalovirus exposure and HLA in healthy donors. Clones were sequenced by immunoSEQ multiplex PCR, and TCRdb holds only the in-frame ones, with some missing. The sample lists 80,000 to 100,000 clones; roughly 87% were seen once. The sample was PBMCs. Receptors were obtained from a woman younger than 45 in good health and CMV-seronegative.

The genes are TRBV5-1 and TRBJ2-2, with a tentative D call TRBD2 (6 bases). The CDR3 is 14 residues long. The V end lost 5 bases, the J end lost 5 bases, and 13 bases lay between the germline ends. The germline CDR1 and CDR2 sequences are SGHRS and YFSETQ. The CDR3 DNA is TGCGCCAGCAGTGGGGGTCTAGCGACCGGGGAGCTGTTTTTT. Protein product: CASSGGLATGELFF.

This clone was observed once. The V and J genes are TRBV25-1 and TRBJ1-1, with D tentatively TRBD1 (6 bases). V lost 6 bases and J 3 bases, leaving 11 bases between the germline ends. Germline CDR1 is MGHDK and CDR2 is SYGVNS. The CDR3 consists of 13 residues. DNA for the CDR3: TGTGCCAGCAGACCAGGGGTCTACACTGAAGCTTTCTTT. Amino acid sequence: CASRPGVYTEAFF.

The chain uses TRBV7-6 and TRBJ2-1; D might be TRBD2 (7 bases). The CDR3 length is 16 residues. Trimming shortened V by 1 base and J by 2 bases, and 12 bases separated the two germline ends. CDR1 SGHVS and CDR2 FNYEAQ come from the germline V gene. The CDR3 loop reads CASSLGGGRTYNEQFF. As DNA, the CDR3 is TGTGCCAGCAGCTTAGGGGGGGGGCGCACCTACAATGAGCAGTTCTTC.

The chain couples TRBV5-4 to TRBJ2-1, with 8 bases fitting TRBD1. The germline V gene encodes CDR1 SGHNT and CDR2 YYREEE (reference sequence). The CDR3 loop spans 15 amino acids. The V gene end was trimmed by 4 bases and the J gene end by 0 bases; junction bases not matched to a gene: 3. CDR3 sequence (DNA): TGTGCCAGCAGCGAGGGACAGGACTCCTACAATGAGCAGTTCTTC. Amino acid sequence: CASSEGQDSYNEQFF.

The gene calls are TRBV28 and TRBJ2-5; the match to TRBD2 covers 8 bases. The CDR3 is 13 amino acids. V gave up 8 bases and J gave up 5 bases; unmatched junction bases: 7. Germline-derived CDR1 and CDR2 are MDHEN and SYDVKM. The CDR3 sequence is CASRRGGQETQYF. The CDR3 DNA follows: TGTGCCAGCCGTCGGGGGGGGCAGGAGACCCAGTACTTC.

DNA for the CDR3: TGTGCCACCAGCTCCTGGGACAGCATTTCCAATCAGCCCCAGCATTTT. Residues: CATSSWDSISNQPQHF. This sequence joins TRBV15 and TRBJ1-5, with 7 bases that match TRBD1. CDR3 size: 16 residues. The germline CDR1 and CDR2 sequences are LNHNV and YYDKDF (reference sequence). The ends lost 5 bases at V and 3 bases at J; junction bases unmatched: 10.

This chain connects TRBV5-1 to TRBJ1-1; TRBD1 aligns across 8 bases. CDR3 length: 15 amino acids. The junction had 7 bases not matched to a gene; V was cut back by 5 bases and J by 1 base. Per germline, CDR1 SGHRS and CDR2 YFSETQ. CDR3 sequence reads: CASRDQDRGNTEAFF. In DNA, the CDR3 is TGCGCCAGCAGGGATCAAGACAGGGGGAACACTGAAGCTTTCTTT.

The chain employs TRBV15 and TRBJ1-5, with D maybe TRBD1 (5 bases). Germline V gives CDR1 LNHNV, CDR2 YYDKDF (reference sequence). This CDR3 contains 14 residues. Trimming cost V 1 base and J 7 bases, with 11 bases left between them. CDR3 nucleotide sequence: TGTGCCACCAGCAGAGTCGACAGTGGGCAGCCCCAGCATTTT. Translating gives CATSRVDSGQPQHF.

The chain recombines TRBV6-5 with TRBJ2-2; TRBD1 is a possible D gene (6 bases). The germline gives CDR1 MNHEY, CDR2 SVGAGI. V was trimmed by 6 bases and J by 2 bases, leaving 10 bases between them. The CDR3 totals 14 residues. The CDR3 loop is CASRTGSNTGELFF. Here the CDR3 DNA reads TGTGCCAGCAGAACAGGGAGTAACACCGGGGAGCTGTTTTTT.

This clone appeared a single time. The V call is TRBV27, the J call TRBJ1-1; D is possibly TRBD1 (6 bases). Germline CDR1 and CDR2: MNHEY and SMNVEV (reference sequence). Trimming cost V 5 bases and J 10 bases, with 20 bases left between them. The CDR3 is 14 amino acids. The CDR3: CASSPLDSPLGAFF. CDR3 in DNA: TGTGCCAGCAGTCCTTTGGACAGTCCTTTAGGAGCTTTCTTT.